These T cell receptor beta chains were read from a single sample in a study of T cells in Graves' hyperthyroidism and ophthalmopathy. One entry per CDR3 protein, called by TCRdb with MiXCR from the multiplex PCR reads. The sample lists about 95,000 distinct CDR3 sequences; approximately 39% were seen once. The specimen was peripheral blood or thyroid tissue (not recorded which). All receptors come from a woman between 25 and 40 years old with Graves' hyperthyroidism. CDR3s include the opening cysteine and the closing phenylalanine or tryptophan. The order of the fields is V gene, D gene, clone size, J gene, CDR3 DNA, CDR3 protein. A D gene is named only where the DNA matches it firmly. Part of the rows lack a size; the others show once, few, many or a class for expanded clones.

V: TRBV5-1
D: TRBD1
size: many
J: TRBJ1-1
DNA: TGCGCCAGCAGCCCTTCTGACAGGGGACGGGCTTTCTTT
CDR3: CASSPSDRGRAFF

V: TRBV27
D: -
size: many
J: TRBJ1-2
DNA: TGTGCCAGCAGCCGCGACGGGTATGGCTACACCTTC
CDR3: CASSRDGYGYTF

V: TRBV6-1
D: -
size: many
J: TRBJ1-5
DNA: TGTGCCTACTCGACTGGGGTAAATCAGCCCCAGCATTTT
CDR3: CAYSTGVNQPQHF

V: TRBV20-1
D: TRBD1
size: -
J: TRBJ2-5
DNA: TGCAGTGCTGGGGGACAGACGGGAGAGACCCAGTACTTC
CDR3: CSAGGQTGETQYF

V: TRBV6-5
D: TRBD1
size: many
J: TRBJ1-2
DNA: TGTGCCAGCAGTTACATTGGACAGGGAAACTATGGCTACACCTTC
CDR3: CASSYIGQGNYGYTF

V: TRBV10-1
D: -
size: medium-sized
J: TRBJ2-7
DNA: TGCGCCAGCATCAGCCAAGAGGGAAGGGCCTACGAGCAGTACTTC
CDR3: CASISQEGRAYEQYF

V: TRBV28
D: -
size: many
J: TRBJ1-2
DNA: TGTGCCAGCACCCGCCCAGGGGTCTATGGCTACACCTTC
CDR3: CASTRPGVYGYTF

V: TRBV5-1
D: -
size: many
J: TRBJ2-3
DNA: TGCGCCAGCAGCTCTGGCACAGATACGCAGTATTTT
CDR3: CASSSGTDTQYF

V: TRBV6-5
D: -
size: many
J: TRBJ1-2
DNA: TGTGCCAGCAGTTACTCGATTGGGGATGGCTACACCTTC
CDR3: CASSYSIGDGYTF

V: TRBV6-5
D: TRBD1
size: many
J: TRBJ1-1
DNA: TGTGCCAGCAGTTCTCAGGGGGCTTACACTGAAGCTTTCTTT
CDR3: CASSSQGAYTEAFF

V: TRBV15
D: -
size: -
J: TRBJ1-5
DNA: TGTGCCACCAGCAGTGAGGGCGGAGGGCCCCAGCATTTT
CDR3: CATSSEGGGPQHF

V: TRBV7-2
D: -
size: -
J: TRBJ1-5
DNA: TGTACCAGCAGCTCCCTGAATCAGCCCCAGCATTTT
CDR3: CTSSSLNQPQHF

V: TRBV5-1
D: -
size: many
J: TRBJ2-7
DNA: TGCGCCAGCAGCTTGGAACCTTCGGGTGAGCAGTACTTC
CDR3: CASSLEPSGEQYF

V: TRBV9
D: TRBD2
size: -
J: TRBJ2-3
DNA: TGTGCCAGCAGCGAGGGAGGGAGCAGTACAGATACACAGTATTTT
CDR3: CASSEGGSSTDTQYF

V: TRBV11-2
D: -
size: -
J: TRBJ2-7
DNA: TGTGCCTGCAGCTTAAGTTCTAGCGAGCAGTACTTC
CDR3: CACSLSSSEQYF

V: TRBV2
D: -
size: many
J: TRBJ1-3
DNA: TGTGCCAGCAGTGCGGGGGTGCCGGGAACTGGAAACACCATATATTTT
CDR3: CASSAGVPGTGNTIYF

V: TRBV7-9
D: -
size: many
J: TRBJ1-2
DNA: TGTGCCAGCAGTGGGTCAGGCGGATTGGGCGGCTACACCTTC
CDR3: CASSGSGGLGGYTF